A single sample gave rise to the 14 T cell receptor beta chains below, sequenced in a study of blood T cell repertoires in COVID-19 (dated by TCRdb to 2019 to 2021). Library generation was performed with the immunoSEQ multiplex PCR assay. TCRdb limited this immuneACCESS table to in-frame rearrangements with V and J called. A share of clones is missing; checked studies link under half to unresolved V genes, and the rest is unexplained. Here the sample has some 220,000 clones; around 86% occur a single time. The ten largest account for less than 4.5% of the sample. The sample taken for sequencing was PBMCs or T cells enriched from blood (not recorded which). The receptors stem from a woman in her forties with acute COVID-19.

The rearrangement links TRBV6-6 to TRBJ1-2; D uncertain. V lost 10 bases and J 0 bases, leaving 15 bases between the germline ends. This CDR3 contains 14 residues. Germline-derived CDR1 and CDR2 are MNHNY and SVGAGI (reference sequence). DNA of the CDR3: TGTGCCACCAAGACGGCCACTACTAACTATGGCTACACCTTC. This codes for CATKTATTNYGYTF.

This chain links TRBV2 with TRBJ2-5; no definite D call. The CDR3 covers 14 residues. CDR1 is SNHLY, CDR2 FYNNEI, per germline. V was clipped by 6 bases and J by 2 bases, with 13 bases between them. As DNA, the CDR3 is TGTGCCAGCAGGGCAGGATGGCTTCAAGAGACCCAGTACTTC. Translating it yields CASRAGWLQETQYF. Complete variable domain (other parts from reference TRBV2 and TRBJ2-5): EPEVTQTPSHQVTQMGQEVILRCVPISNHLYFYWYRQILGQKVEFLVSFYNNEISEKSEIFDDQFSVERPDGSNFTLKIRSTKLEDSAMYFCASRAGWLQETQYFGPGTRLLVL.

This sequence joins TRBV5-4 and TRBJ2-7; tentative D call: TRBD1 (6 bases). Between the trimmed V and J ends, which lost 2 bases and 3 bases, there was a span of 21 bases. Germline V gene lookup returns CDR1 SGHNT and CDR2 YYREEE (reference sequence). There are 17 residues in the CDR3. The CDR3 spells CASSFYYRTEGNYEQYV. In nucleotides, the CDR3 is TGTGCCAGCAGCTTCTATTATCGGACAGAGGGGAACTACGAGCAGTACGTC.

This chain uses TRBV24-1 with TRBJ1-5, with 8 nucleotides matching TRBD1. The CDR3 is 17 amino acids. The ends lost 4 bases at V and 2 bases at J; junction bases unmatched: 9. Germline V gene sequence: CDR1 KGHDR, CDR2 SFDVKD. The CDR3 region is CATSDPTSGGGNQPQHF. The CDR3 region has the DNA TGTGCCACCAGTGACCCGACATCAGGGGGCGGCAATCAGCCCCAGCATTTT.

The chain combines TRBV14 with TRBJ1-4; 7 nucleotides match TRBD1. Trimming cost V 4 bases and J 6 bases; bases outside gene matches: 14. The germline CDR1 and CDR2 sequences are SGHDN and FVKESK. This CDR3 region has 17 residues. CDR3 sequence reads: CASSLFRNRGGDEKLFF. CDR3 sequence (DNA): TGTGCCAGCAGCCTTTTCCGAAACAGGGGCGGAGATGAAAAACTGTTTTTT.

The J gene is TRBJ1-1, the V gene TRBV4-3; D may be TRBD1 (6 bases). From germline, CDR1 is LGHNA and CDR2 YSLEER. Trimming removed 0 bases from V and 2 bases from J, with 10 bases in between. The CDR3 covers 15 residues. The CDR3 coding sequence is TGCGCCAGCAGCCAAGATATGGACAGAAACACTGAAGCTTTCTTT. It translates to CASSQDMDRNTEAFF.

V gene TRBV6-2 or TRBV6-3 combines with J gene TRBJ1-1; 10 bases are a match to TRBD1. After removal of 6 bases from V and 4 bases from J, the junction contained 14 bases not matched to a gene. Germline V gives CDR1 MNHEY, CDR2 SVGEGT. CDR3 length equals 17 residues. In DNA, the CDR3 is TGTGCCAGCAGCTGGGACAGGGGCCAACCACGGGGCACTGAAGCTTTCTTT. It translates to CASSWDRGQPRGTEAFF.

V and J are TRBV5-1 and TRBJ1-2; D unclear. This CDR3 has 12 amino acids. The V and J ends lost 4 bases and 1 base respectively, with 5 bases between them. Germline lookup yields CDR1 SGHRS and CDR2 YFSETQ. The CDR3 nucleotides are TGCGCCAGCAGCCCGTATAACTATGGCTACACCTTC. The encoded protein is CASSPYNYGYTF.

The chain combines TRBV7-3 with TRBJ2-3; D is ambiguous. The germline V and J ends were trimmed by 3 bases and 1 base, with 5 bases remaining between them. Looked up from germline, CDR1 is SGHTA and CDR2 is FQGTGA. This CDR3 spans 13 amino acids. The CDR3 bases are TGTGCCAGCAGCTTGGGCGGCACAGATACGCAGTATTTT. Translation gives CASSLGGTDTQYF.

This clone was seen a single time. This chain joins TRBV7-6 and TRBJ2-3, with 8 bases that match TRBD2. Per the germline V gene, CDR1 is SGHVS and CDR2 is FNYEAQ. The CDR3 is 15 amino acids. The V segment lost 3 bases and the J segment 3 bases; nucleotides outside the gene matches: 5. This chain's CDR3 is CASSFFGGGTDTQYF. The DNA for the CDR3 is TGTGCCAGCAGCTTTTTTGGCGGGGGGACAGATACGCAGTATTTT.

This clone has a single count. V usage is TRBV5-1 and J usage is TRBJ1-1; TRBD1 is a possible D gene (5 bases). This CDR3 has 15 residues. Germline CDR1 and CDR2: SGHRS and YFSETQ. Trimming removed 0 bases at V and 1 base at J, with 10 bases between. DNA for the CDR3: TGCGCCAGCAGCTTGGGCGGGGACCAGAACACTGAAGCTTTCTTT. Residues: CASSLGGDQNTEAFF. Together with reference TRBV5-1 and TRBJ1-1, the CDR3 gives the full variable domain: KAGVTQTPRYLIKTRGQQVTLSCSPISGHRSVSWYQQTPGQGLQFLFEYFSETQRNKGNFPGRFSGRQFSNSRSEMNVSTLELGDSALYLCASSLGGDQNTEAFFGQGTRLTVV.

The J gene is TRBJ2-1, the V gene TRBV5-4; the match to TRBD2 covers 7 bases. V gave up 0 bases and J gave up 3 bases; unmatched junction bases: 6. Germline values: CDR1 SGHNT, CDR2 YYREEE (reference sequence). The CDR3 has 16 residues. The DNA of the CDR3 is TGTGCCAGCAGCTTGGAAGATCGGGGGGTCTACAATGAGCAGTTCTTC. Amino acids: CASSLEDRGVYNEQFF.

This chain connects TRBV5-4 to TRBJ2-5, with 8 bases matching TRBD2. CDR3 length: 14 amino acids. V trimming: 4 bases; J trimming: 1 base; junction bases outside the gene matches: 3. Germline V gene lookup returns CDR1 SGHNT and CDR2 YYREEE (reference sequence). The CDR3 spells CASSAGGGQETQYF. The CDR3, as DNA: TGTGCCAGCAGCGCGGGGGGAGGCCAAGAGACCCAGTACTTC.

The chain couples TRBV5-4 to TRBJ1-1, with 7 bases identical to TRBD1. With 10 bases clipped from V and 3 bases from J, the junction kept 6 bases outside the gene matches. CDR3 length equals 12 residues. The germline gives CDR1 SGHNT, CDR2 YYREEE (reference sequence). The CDR3 is CACRDSYTEAFF. As DNA, the CDR3 is TGTGCCTGCCGGGACAGTTACACTGAAGCTTTCTTT.